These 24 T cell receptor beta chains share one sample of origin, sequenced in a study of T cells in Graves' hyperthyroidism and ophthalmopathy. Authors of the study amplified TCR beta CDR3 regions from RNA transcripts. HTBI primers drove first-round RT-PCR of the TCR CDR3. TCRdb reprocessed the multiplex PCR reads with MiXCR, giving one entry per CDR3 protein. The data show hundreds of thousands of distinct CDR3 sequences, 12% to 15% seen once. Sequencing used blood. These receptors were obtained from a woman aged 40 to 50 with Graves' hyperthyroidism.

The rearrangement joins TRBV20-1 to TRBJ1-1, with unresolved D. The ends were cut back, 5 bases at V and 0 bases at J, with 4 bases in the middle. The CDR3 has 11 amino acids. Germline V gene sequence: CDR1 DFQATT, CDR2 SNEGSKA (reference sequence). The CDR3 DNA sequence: TGCAGTGCTGATTTGAACACTGAAGCTTTCTTT. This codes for CSADLNTEAFF.

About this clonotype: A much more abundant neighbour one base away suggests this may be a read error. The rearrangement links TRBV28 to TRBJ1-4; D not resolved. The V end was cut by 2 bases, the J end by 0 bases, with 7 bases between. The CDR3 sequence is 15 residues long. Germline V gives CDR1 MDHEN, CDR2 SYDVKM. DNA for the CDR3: TGTGCCAGCAGTTTAGGACGAACAACTAATGAAAAACTGTTTTTT. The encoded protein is CASSLGRTTNEKLFF.

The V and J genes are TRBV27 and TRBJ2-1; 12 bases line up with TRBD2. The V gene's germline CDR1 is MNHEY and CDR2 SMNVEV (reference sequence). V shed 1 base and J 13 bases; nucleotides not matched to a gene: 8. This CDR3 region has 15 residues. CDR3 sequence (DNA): TGTGCCAGCAGTTTATATACCGGGACTAGCGGGTTCCAGTTCTTC. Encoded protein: CASSLYTGTSGFQFF.

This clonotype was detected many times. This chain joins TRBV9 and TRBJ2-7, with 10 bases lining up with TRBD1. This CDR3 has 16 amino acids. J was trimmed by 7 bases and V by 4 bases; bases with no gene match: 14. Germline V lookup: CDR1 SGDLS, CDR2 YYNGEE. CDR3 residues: CASSTLGDRGEGEQYF. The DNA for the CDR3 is TGTGCCAGCAGCACTCTTGGGGACAGGGGCGAGGGGGAGCAGTACTTC.

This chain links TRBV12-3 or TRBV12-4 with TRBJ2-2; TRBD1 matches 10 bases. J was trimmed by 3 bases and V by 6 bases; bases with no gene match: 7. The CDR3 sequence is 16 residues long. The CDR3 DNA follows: TGTGCCAGCAGACAGACCGGGACAGGGGACACCGGGGAGCTGTTTTTT. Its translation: CASRQTGTGDTGELFF.

This CDR3 reads CASRPSSSGSLGEQYF. CDR3 sequence (DNA): TGTGCCAGCAGGCCCTCCTCTAGCGGGAGTTTGGGAGAGCAGTACTTC. This rearrangement joins TRBV7-3 to TRBJ2-7; TRBD2 aligns across 10 bases. Germline V CDR1 and CDR2: SGHTA, FQGTGA. J was trimmed by 7 bases and V by 6 bases; bases with no gene match: 15. The CDR3 has 16 amino acids.

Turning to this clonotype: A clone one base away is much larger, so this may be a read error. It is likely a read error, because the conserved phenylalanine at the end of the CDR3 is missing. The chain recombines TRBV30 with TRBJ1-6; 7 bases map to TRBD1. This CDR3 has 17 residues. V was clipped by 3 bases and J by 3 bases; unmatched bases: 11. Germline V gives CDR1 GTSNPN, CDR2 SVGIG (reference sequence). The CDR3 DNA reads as TGTGCCTGGAGCATATCGAGGGGGCAACTCTATAATTCACCCCTCCACTTG. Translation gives CAWSISRGQLYNSPLHL.

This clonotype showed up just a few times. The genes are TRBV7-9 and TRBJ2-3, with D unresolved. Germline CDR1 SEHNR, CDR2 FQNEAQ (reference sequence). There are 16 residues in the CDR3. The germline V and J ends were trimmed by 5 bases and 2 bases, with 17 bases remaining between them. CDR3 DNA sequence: TGTGCCAGCAGCCTCTTTCCGGGCTTTAACACAGATACGCAGTATTTT. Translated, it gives CASSLFPGFNTDTQYF.

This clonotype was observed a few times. The CDR3 region is CASFLFGTALMNTEAFF. In DNA form, the CDR3 reads TGTGCCAGCTTTTTATTTGGGACAGCCCTTATGAACACTGAAGCTTTCTTT. V usage is TRBV28 and J usage is TRBJ1-1; the match to TRBD1 covers 7 bases. Per germline, CDR1 MDHEN and CDR2 SYDVKM. The CDR3 runs 17 residues. With 8 bases clipped from V and 0 bases from J, the junction kept 15 bases outside the gene matches.

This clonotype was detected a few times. The CDR3 DNA reads as TGTGCCAGCACCCATCCTATTTACAATGAGCAGTTCTTC. Translated: CASTHPIYNEQFF. The chain is built from TRBV28 and TRBJ2-1; D unresolved. Germline-derived CDR1 and CDR2 are MDHEN and SYDVKM. This CDR3 spans 13 amino acids. Trimming cost V 7 bases and J 4 bases, with 11 bases left between them.

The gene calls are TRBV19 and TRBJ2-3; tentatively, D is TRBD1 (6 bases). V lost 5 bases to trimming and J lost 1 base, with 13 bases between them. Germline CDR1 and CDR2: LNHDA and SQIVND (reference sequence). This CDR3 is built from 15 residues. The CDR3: CASSPYHRGTDTQYF. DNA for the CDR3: TGTGCCAGTAGTCCCTACCACAGGGGCACAGATACGCAGTATTTT. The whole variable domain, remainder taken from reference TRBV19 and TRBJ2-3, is DGGITQSPKYLFRKEGQNVTLSCEQNLNHDAMYWYRQDPGQGLRLIYYSQIVNDFQKGDIAEGYSVSREKKESFPLTVTSAQKNPTAFYLCASSPYHRGTDTQYFGPGTRLTVL.

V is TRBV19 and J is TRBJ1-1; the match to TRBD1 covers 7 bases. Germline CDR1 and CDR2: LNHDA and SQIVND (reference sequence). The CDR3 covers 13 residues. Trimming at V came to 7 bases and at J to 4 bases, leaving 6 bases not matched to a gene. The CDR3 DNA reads TGTGCCAGTACCTCCAGGGGGGCCACTGAAGCTTTCTTT. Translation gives CASTSRGATEAFF.

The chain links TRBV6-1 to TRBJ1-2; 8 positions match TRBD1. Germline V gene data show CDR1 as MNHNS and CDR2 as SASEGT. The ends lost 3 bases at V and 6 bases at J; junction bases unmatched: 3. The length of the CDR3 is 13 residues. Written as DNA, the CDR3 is TGTGCCAGCAGTGACAGGGGGCAGGATGGCTACACCTTC. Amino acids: CASSDRGQDGYTF.

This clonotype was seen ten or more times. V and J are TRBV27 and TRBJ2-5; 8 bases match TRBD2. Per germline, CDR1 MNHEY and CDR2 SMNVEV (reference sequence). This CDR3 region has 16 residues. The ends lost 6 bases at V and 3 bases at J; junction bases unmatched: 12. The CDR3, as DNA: TGTGCCAGCAGACCCCTCGGGGGGGTCGGTAAAGAGACCCAGTACTTC. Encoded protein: CASRPLGGVGKETQYF.

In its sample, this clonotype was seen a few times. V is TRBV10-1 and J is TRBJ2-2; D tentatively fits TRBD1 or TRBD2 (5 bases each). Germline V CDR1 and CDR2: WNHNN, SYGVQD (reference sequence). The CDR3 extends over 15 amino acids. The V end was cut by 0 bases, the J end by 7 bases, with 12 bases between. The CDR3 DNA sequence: TGCGCCAGCAGTGAGTCGAGGGGTTCGGTCGGGGAGCTGTTTTTT. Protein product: CASSESRGSVGELFF.

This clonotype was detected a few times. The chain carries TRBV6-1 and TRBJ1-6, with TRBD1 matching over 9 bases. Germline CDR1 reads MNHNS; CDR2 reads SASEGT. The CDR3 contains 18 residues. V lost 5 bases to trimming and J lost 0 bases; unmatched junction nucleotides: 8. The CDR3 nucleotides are TGTGCCAGCAGTCCGGGACAGGGAAGGGGCTCCTATAATTCACCCCTCCACTTT. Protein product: CASSPGQGRGSYNSPLHF.

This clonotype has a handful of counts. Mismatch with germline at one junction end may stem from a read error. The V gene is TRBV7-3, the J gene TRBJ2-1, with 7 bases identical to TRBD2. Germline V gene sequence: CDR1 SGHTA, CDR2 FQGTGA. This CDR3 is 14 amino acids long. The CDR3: CASKRDISCNEQFF. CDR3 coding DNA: TGTGCCAGTAAGCGGGATATCTCCTGCAATGAGCAGTTCTTC.

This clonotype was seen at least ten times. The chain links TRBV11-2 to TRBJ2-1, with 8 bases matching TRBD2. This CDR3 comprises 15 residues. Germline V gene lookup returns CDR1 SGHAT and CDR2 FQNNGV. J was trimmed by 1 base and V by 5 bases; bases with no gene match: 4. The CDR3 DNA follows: TGTGCCAGCAGCCCTTTAGCGGGGTCCTACAATGAGCAGTTCTTC. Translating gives CASSPLAGSYNEQFF.

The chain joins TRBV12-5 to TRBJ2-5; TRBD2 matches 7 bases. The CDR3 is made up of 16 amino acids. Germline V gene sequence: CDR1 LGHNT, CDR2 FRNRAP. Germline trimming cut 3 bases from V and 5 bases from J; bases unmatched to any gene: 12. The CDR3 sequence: CASGFSGLAGVETQYF. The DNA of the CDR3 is TGTGCTAGTGGTTTCAGTGGATTAGCGGGTGTTGAGACCCAGTACTTC.

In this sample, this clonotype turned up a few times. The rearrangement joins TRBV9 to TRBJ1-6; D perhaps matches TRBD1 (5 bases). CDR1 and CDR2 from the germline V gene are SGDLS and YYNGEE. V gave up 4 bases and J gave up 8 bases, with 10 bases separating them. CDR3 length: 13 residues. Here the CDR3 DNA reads TGTGCCAGCAGCCCCTGGGGGGATTCACCCCTCCACTTT. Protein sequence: CASSPWGDSPLHF.

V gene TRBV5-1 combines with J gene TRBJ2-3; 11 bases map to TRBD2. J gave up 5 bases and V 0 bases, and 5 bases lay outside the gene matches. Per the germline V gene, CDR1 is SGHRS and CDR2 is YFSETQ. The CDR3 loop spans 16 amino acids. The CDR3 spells CASSLAGTSGQDTQYF. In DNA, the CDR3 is TGCGCCAGCAGCTTGGCCGGGACTAGCGGCCAAGATACGCAGTATTTT.

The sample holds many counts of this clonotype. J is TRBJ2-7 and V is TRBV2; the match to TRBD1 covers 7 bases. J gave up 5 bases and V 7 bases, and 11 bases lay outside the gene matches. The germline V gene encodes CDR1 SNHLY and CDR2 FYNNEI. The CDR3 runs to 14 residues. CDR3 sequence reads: CASTTRGRGHEQYF. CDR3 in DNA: TGTGCCAGCACCACTAGGGGGCGCGGCCACGAGCAGTACTTC.

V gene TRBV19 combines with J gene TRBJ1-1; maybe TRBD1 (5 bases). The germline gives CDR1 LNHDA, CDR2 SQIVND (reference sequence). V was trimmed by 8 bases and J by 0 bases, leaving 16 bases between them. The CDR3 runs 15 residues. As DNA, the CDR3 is TGTGCCAGTTATTCCATCCCGGGGGTGAACACTGAAGCTTTCTTT. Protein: CASYSIPGVNTEAFF.

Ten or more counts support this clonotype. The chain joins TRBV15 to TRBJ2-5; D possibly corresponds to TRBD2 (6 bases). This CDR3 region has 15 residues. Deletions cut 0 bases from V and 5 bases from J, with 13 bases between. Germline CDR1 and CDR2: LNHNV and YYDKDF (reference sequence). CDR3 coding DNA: TGTGCCACCAGCAGAGATCGGGACTTTGGGGAGACCCAGTACTTC. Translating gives CATSRDRDFGETQYF. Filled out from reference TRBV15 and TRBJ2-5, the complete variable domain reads DAMVIQNPRYQVTQFGKPVTLSCSQTLNHNVMYWYQQKSSQAPKLLFHYYDKDFNNEADTPDNFQSRRPNTSFCFLDIRSPGLGDTAMYLCATSRDRDFGETQYFGPGTRLLVL.